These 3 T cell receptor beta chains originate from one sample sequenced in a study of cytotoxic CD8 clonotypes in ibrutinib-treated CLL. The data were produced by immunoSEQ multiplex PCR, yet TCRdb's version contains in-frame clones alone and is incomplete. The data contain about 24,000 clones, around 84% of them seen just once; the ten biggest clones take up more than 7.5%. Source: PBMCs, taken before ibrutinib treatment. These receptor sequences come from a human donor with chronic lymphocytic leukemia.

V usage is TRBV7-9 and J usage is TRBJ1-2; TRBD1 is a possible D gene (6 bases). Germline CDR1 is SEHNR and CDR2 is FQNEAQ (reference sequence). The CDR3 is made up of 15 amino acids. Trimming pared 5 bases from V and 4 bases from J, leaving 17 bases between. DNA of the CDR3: TGTGCCAGCAGCCGTGGGGCAGGGGCGGCCTATGGCTACACCTTC. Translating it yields CASSRGAGAAYGYTF.

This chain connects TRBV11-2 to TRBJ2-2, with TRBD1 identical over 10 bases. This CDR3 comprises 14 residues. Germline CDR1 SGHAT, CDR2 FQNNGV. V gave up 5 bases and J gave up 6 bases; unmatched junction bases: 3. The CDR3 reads CASSQDRGAGELFF. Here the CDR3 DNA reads TGTGCCAGCAGCCAGGACAGGGGGGCCGGGGAGCTGTTTTTT.

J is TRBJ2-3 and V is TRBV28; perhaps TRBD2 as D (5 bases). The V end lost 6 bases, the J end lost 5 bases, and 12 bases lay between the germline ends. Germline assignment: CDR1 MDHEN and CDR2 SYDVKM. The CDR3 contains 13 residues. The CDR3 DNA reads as TGTGCCAGCAGCTTAGCGATCGAAGATACGCAGTATTTT. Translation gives CASSLAIEDTQYF.